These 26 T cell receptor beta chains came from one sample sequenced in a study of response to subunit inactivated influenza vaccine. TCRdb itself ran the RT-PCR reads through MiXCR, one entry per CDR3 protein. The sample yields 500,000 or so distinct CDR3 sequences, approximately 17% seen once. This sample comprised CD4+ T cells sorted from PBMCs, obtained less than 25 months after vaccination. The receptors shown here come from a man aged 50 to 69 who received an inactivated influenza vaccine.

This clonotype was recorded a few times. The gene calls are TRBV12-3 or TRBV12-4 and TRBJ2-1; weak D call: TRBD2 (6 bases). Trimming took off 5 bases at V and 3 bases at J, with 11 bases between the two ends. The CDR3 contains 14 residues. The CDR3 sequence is CASSPTRLYNEQFF. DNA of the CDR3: TGTGCCAGCAGTCCGACTAGGCTCTACAATGAGCAGTTCTTC.

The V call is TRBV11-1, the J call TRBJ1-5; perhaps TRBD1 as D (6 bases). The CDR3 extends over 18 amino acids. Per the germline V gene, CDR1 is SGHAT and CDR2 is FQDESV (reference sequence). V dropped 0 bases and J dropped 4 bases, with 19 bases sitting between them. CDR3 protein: CASSLARIGRGSNQPQHF. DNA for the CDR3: TGTGCCAGCAGCTTAGCGAGGATTGGCAGGGGCTCTAATCAGCCCCAGCATTTT.

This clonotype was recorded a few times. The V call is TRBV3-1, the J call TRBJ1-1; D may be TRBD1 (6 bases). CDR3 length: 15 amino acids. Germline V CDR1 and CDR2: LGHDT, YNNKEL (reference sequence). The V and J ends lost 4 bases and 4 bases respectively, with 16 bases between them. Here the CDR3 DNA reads TGTGCCAGCAGCCCCCTCCAGGGGTGGCGCACTGAAGCTTTCTTT. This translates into CASSPLQGWRTEAFF.

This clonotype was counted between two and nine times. The CDR3 coding sequence is TGCAGTGCCCCGACCTGGAATGAGCAGTTCTTC. The encoded protein is CSAPTWNEQFF. V gene TRBV20-1 combines with J gene TRBJ2-1; D is unclear. Germline assignment: CDR1 DFQATT and CDR2 SNEGSKA (reference sequence). V dropped 6 bases and J dropped 7 bases, with 10 bases sitting between them. The CDR3 runs 11 residues.

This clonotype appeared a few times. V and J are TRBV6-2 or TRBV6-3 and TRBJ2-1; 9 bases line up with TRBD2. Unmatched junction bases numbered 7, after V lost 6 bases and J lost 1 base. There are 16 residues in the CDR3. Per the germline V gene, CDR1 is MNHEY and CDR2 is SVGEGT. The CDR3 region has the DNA TGTGCCAGCAGACTAAATAGCGGGGGATCCTACAATGAGCAGTTCTTC. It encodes CASRLNSGGSYNEQFF.

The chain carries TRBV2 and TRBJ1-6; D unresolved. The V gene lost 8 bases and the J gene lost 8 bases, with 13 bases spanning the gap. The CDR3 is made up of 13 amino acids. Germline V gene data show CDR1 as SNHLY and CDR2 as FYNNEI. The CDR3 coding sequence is TGTGCCAGCGGGAGTTCTGGCTATTCACCCCTCCACTTT. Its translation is CASGSSGYSPLHF.

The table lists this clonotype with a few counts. CDR3 in amino acids: CASSSSGTGTYEQYF. The CDR3 nucleotides are TGTGCCAGCAGTAGTTCCGGGACGGGAACTTACGAGCAGTACTTC. The chain combines TRBV12-3 or TRBV12-4 with TRBJ2-7; D possibly uses TRBD1 or TRBD2 (5 bases each). The V gene lost 5 bases and the J gene lost 4 bases, with 18 bases spanning the gap. The CDR3 loop spans 15 amino acids.

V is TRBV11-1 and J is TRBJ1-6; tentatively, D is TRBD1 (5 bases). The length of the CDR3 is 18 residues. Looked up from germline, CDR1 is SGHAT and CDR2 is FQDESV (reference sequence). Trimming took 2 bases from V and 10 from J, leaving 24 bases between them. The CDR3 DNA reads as TGTGCCAGCAGCTTACGCCTTCTGGCCCAGGGCCCCAGCTCACCCCTCCACTTT. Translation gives CASSLRLLAQGPSSPLHF.

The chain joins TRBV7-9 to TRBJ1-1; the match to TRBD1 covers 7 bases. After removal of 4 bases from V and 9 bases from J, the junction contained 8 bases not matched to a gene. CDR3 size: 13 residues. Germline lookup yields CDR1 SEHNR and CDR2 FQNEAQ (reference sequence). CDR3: CASSWSDRPKAFF. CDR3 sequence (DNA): TGTGCCAGCAGCTGGTCGGACAGGCCAAAAGCTTTCTTT.

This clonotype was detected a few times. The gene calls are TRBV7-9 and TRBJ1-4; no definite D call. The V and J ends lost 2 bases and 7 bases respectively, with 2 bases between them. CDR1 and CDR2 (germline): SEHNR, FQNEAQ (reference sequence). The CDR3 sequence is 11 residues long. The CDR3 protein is CASSLSEKLFF. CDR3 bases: TGTGCCAGCAGCTTATCTGAAAAACTGTTTTTT.

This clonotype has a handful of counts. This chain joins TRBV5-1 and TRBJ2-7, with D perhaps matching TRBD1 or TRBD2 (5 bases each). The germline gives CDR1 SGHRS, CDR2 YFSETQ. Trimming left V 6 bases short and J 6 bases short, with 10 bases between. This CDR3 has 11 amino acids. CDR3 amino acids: CASKRGSEQYF. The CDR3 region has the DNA TGCGCCAGCAAGAGGGGCTCCGAGCAGTACTTC.

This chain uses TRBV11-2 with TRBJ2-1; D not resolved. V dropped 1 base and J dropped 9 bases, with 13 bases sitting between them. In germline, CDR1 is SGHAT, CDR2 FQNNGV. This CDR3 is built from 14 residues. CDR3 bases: TGTGCCAGCAGCTTAGTGGCTTATAGAGGTGAGCAGTTCTTC. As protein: CASSLVAYRGEQFF.

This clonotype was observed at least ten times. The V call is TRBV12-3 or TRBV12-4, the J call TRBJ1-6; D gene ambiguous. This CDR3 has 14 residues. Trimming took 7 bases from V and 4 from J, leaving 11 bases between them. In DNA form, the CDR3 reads TGTGCCAGCACCCAAGGTCGTTATAATTCACCCCTCCACTTT. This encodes CASTQGRYNSPLHF.

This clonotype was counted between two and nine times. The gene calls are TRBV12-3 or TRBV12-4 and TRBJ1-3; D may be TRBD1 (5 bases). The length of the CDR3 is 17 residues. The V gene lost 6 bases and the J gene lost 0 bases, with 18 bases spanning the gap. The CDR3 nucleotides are TGTGCCAGCAGCCCCCCTAGGGCAGGGCTCTCTGGAAACACCATATATTTT. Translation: CASSPPRAGLSGNTIYF.

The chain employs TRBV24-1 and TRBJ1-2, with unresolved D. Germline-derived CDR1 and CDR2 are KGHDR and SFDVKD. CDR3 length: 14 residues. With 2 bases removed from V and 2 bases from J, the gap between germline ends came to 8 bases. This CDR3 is CATSDSGYNYGYTF. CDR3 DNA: TGTGCCACCAGTGATTCGGGTTACAACTATGGCTACACCTTC.

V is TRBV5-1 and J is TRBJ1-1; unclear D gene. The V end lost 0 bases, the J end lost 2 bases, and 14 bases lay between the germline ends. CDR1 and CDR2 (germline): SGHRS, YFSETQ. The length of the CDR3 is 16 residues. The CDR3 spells CASSLDRPYPNTEAFF. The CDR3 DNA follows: TGCGCCAGCAGCTTGGACAGACCATACCCTAACACTGAAGCTTTCTTT.

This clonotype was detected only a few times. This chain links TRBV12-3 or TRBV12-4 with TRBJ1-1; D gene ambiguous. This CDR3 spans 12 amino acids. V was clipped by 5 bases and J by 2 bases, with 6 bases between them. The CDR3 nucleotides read TGTGCCAGCAGTCCTTTCAACACTGAAGCTTTCTTT. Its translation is CASSPFNTEAFF.

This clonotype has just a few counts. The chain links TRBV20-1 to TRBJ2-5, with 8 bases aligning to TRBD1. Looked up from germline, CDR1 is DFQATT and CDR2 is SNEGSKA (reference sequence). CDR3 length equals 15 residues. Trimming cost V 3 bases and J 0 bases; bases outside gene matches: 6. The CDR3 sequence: CSASNTRGHQETQYF. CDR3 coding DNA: TGCAGTGCTAGTAATACCAGGGGGCACCAAGAGACCCAGTACTTC.

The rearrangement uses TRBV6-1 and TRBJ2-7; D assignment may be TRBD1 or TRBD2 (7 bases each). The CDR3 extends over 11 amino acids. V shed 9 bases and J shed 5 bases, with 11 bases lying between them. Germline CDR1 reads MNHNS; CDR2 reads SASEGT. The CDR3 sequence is CASGRGHEQYF. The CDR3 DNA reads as TGTGCCAGTGGGAGGGGGCACGAGCAGTACTTC.

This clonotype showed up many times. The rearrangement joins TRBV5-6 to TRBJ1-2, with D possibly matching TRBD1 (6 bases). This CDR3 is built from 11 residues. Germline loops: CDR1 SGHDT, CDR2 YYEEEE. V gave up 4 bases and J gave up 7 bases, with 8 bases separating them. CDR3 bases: TGTGCCAGCAGCGCAGGGGTTGGCTACACCTTC. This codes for CASSAGVGYTF.

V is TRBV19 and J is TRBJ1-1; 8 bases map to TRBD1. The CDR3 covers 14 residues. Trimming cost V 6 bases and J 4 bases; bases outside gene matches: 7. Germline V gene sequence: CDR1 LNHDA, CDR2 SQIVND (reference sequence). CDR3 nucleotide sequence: TGTGCCAGTAGACCCCAGGGGGCAGGCACTGAAGCTTTCTTT. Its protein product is CASRPQGAGTEAFF. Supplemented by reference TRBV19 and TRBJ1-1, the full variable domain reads DGGITQSPKYLFRKEGQNVTLSCEQNLNHDAMYWYRQDPGQGLRLIYYSQIVNDFQKGDIAEGYSVSREKKESFPLTVTSAQKNPTAFYLCASRPQGAGTEAFFGQGTRLTVV.

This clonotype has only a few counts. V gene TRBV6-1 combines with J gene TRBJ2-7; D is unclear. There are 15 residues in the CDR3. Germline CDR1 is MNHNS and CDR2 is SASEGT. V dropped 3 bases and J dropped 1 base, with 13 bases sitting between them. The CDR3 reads CASSDPLMGSYEQYF. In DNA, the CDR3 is TGTGCCAGCAGTGACCCACTAATGGGATCCTACGAGCAGTACTTC.

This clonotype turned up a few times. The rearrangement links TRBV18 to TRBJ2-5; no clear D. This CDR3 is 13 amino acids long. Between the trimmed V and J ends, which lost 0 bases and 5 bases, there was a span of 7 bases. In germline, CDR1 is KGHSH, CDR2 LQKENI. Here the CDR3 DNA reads TGTGCCAGCTCACCACCGATCGTGGAGACCCAGTACTTC. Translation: CASSPPIVETQYF. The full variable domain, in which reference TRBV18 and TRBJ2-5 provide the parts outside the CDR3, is NAGVMQNPRHLVRRRGQEARLRCSPMKGHSHVYWYRQLPEEGLKFMVYLQKENIIDESGMPKERFSAEFPKEGPSILRIQQVVRGDSAAYFCASSPPIVETQYFGPGTRLLVL.

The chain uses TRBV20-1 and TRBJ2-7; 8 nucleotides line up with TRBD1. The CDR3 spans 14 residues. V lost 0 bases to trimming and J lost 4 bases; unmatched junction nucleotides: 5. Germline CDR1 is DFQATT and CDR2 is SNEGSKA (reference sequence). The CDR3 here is CSARDAGGGYEQYF. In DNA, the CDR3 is TGCAGTGCTAGAGATGCAGGGGGCGGGTACGAGCAGTACTTC.

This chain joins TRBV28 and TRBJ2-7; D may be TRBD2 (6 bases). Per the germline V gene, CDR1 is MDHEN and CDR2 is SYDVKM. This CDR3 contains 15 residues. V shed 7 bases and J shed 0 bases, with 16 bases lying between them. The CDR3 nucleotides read TGTGCCAGCACCCCGGTTAGCGGCAGCTCCTACGAGCAGTACTTC. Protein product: CASTPVSGSSYEQYF.

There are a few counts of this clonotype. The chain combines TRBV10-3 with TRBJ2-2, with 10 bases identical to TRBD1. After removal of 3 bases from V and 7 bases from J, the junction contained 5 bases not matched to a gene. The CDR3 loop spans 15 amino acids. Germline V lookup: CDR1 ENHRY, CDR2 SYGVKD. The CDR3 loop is CAISDGQGEVGELFF. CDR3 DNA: TGTGCCATCAGTGACGGACAGGGGGAGGTCGGGGAGCTGTTTTTT.